This record looks at one T cell receptor beta chain sequence and its context. The antigen is undetermined. With 6 bases clipped from V and 1 base from J, the junction kept 3 bases outside the gene matches. This CDR3 has 14 amino acids. The V gene's germline CDR1 is ENHRY and CDR2 SYGVKD. The data originate from a study of cytomegalovirus exposure and HLA in healthy donors. Study in general: It was reported in a later analysis that the same platform had been used for the 120 or so validation repertoires as for the approximately 730 first-cohort repertoires.

TCRdb's copy holds only in-frame clones and misses some; the assay was immunoSEQ multiplex PCR. This repertoire shows 100,000 to 150,000 clones, around nine tenths found once; its top ten account for roughly 2%. Whole-study findings and limits: Cytomegalovirus-associated TCR beta chains were listed, numbering 164. Rarity characterized most TCR sequences, yet some public TCRs appeared in many donors.

This rearrangement joins TRBV10-3 to TRBJ1-1; 9 bases are shared with TRBD1. The sequence was obtained from a young woman in good health and CMV-seronegative. The sample comprised PBMCs. CDR3 sequence: CAISRDRENTEAFF. The CDR3 region has the DNA TGTGCCATCAGCCGGGACAGGGAGAACACTGAAGCTTTCTTT.